Following are 17 T cell receptor beta chains from one sample sequenced in a study of tumor-infiltrating lymphocytes in primary liver carcinoma. From unsorted bulk tissue weighing about 20-32 mg, DNA and RNA were co-extracted. A constant-region primer primed TCR beta cDNA synthesis from 500 to 550 ng of total RNA. Slightly modified ARM-PCR, run as three nested multiplex PCR rounds, produced the TCR beta libraries. For around 9 cycles apiece, the opening two PCR rounds ran with TRBV1-TRBV30 forward primers and a C-beta reverse primer. TCRdb re-called the multiplex PCR reads through MiXCR, storing one row per CDR3 protein. This table holds some 64,000 distinct CDR3 sequences, around 69% found once. Sequenced sample: liver tumor tissue from sampling region 4. Indicated subset: tumor region T4, right-lateral pole. These TCRs come from a man between 35 and 55 years old with primary liver carcinoma and hepatitis B virus infection.

The V and J genes are TRBV12-3 or TRBV12-4 and TRBJ1-2, with D possibly matching TRBD1 (6 bases). The ends were cut back, 10 bases at V and 2 bases at J, with 17 bases in the middle. There are 14 residues in the CDR3. The CDR3 DNA sequence: TGTGCCAACCTACAGGGCGGCGAAAACTATGGCTACACCTTC. Its protein is CANLQGGENYGYTF.

Turning to this clonotype: Here the CDR3 omits its conserved ending phenylalanine or tryptophan, so a read error is the likely source. The chain recombines TRBV6-2 or TRBV6-3 with TRBJ2-7, with TRBD1 identical over 7 bases. In germline, CDR1 is MNHEY, CDR2 SVGEGT. J gave up 7 bases and V 2 bases, and 11 bases lay outside the gene matches. CDR3 length: 15 amino acids. The CDR3 sequence: CASSYVDRVSVEQYS. DNA of the CDR3: TGTGCCAGCAGTTACGTCGACAGGGTCTCGGTTGAGCAGTACTCC.

Remarks on this clonotype: The conserved final phenylalanine or tryptophan is absent from the CDR3, which likely points to a read error. The chain links TRBV4-1 to TRBJ2-1, with D uncertain. V was shortened by 6 bases and J by 7 bases, with 19 bases between the two germline ends. The CDR3 contains 15 residues. The germline V gene has CDR1 MGHRA and CDR2 YSYEKL. The CDR3 region has the DNA TGCGCCAGCAGTCCGCTCGGTAACAACAAGAATGAGCAGTTCCTC. It codes for CASSPLGNNKNEQFL.

The rearrangement joins TRBV6-6 to TRBJ2-7, with D possibly being TRBD1 (5 bases). The CDR3 loop spans 14 amino acids. Trimming cost V 11 bases and J 7 bases, with 24 bases left between them. Germline-derived CDR1 and CDR2 are MNHNY and SVGAGI (reference sequence). The DNA of the CDR3 is TGTGCCTGTAGTGATTCAGGCAGGGTCTATGAGCAGTACTTC. Its protein is CACSDSGRVYEQYF.

This clonotype was observed a handful of times. V usage is TRBV18 and J usage is TRBJ2-7; weak D call: TRBD2 (6 bases). Between the trimmed V and J ends, which lost 4 bases and 0 bases, there was a span of 10 bases. The V gene's germline CDR1 is KGHSH and CDR2 LQKENI. CDR3 length: 14 amino acids. For the CDR3, the DNA is TGTGCCAGCTCACAGGCGGGGAGCTCCTACGAGCAGTACTTC. Translating it yields CASSQAGSSYEQYF.

This clonotype was picked up a small number of times. This likely comes from a read error, as the CDR3 has no conserved phenylalanine or tryptophan at its end. The gene calls are TRBV11-2 and TRBJ2-7; D ambiguous. Germline lookup yields CDR1 SGHAT and CDR2 FQNNGV. V was shortened by 6 bases and J by 3 bases, with 18 bases between the two germline ends. The length of the CDR3 is 15 residues. CDR3 nucleotides: TGTGCCAGCAGTTTCATGACGGATCCGGACTACGAGCAGTACATC. Its translation: CASSFMTDPDYEQYI.

This clonotype was seen more than once but under ten times. The chain combines TRBV9 with TRBJ2-3, with D perhaps TRBD1 (5 bases). The CDR3 has 17 amino acids. CDR1 SGDLS and CDR2 YYNGEE come from the germline V gene. Trimming took off 3 bases at V and 4 bases at J, with 21 bases between the two ends. The CDR3 sequence: CASSDPDTTLGPDTQYF. CDR3 DNA sequence: TGTGCCAGCAGCGACCCGGACACAACTTTAGGCCCAGATACGCAGTATTTT.

As for this clonotype: The conserved phenylalanine or tryptophan normally closing the CDR3 is absent here, so this likely arose from a read error. Because the CDR3's place on the DNA is in doubt, the DNA is left out and the CDR3 is given as listed by TCRdb. The chain combines TRBV11-3 with TRBJ2-3; the D call of TRBD1 is as the table states it, not checked on the DNA. The CDR3 is 15 amino acids in total, end residues counted. Germline V gene sequence: CDR1 SGHNT, CDR2 YENEEA. The CDR3 protein is CASSLESGRTGTQYS.

The chain is built from TRBV4-1 and TRBJ2-1; tentative D call: TRBD1 (6 bases). The length of the CDR3 is 10 residues. V lost 5 bases and J lost 13, with 9 bases in between. The germline V gene has CDR1 MGHRA and CDR2 YSYEKL. The CDR3 sequence: CASSSGHQFF. CDR3 coding DNA: TGCGCCAGCAGCTCGGGACATCAGTTCTTC.

There are many counts of this clonotype. The gene calls are TRBV10-1 and TRBJ2-2; 8 nucleotides agree with TRBD1. The CDR3 covers 16 residues. Germline V gives CDR1 WNHNN, CDR2 SYGVQD (reference sequence). V lost 2 bases to trimming and J lost 6 bases; unmatched junction nucleotides: 8. The CDR3 here is CASSERTGTPAGELFF. CDR3 bases: TGCGCCAGCAGTGAGCGGACAGGGACGCCGGCCGGGGAGCTGTTTTTT.

This clonotype was seen repeatedly, ten times or more. This chain uses TRBV5-4 with TRBJ2-5; 7 nucleotides line up with TRBD1. CDR1 and CDR2 (germline): SGHNT, YYREEE (reference sequence). Trimming removed 0 bases from V and 3 bases from J; junction bases left unmatched: 2. There are 14 residues in the CDR3. CDR3 loop: CASSLAGTEETQYF. CDR3 sequence (DNA): TGTGCCAGCAGCTTGGCTGGGACAGAAGAGACCCAGTACTTC. Looking up the rest from reference TRBV5-4 and TRBJ2-5 gives the full variable domain: ETGVTQSPTHLIKTRGQQVTLRCSSQSGHNTVSWYQQALGQGPQFIFQYYREEENGRGNFPPRFSGLQFPNYSSELNVNALELDDSALYLCASSLAGTEETQYFGPGTRLLVL.

Details on this clonotype: A much larger clone differs by one base, so this may be a read error. The J gene is TRBJ2-3, the V gene TRBV29-1; D ambiguous. This CDR3 region has 13 residues. V shed 8 bases and J shed 2 bases, with 14 bases lying between them. Germline assignment: CDR1 SQVTM and CDR2 ANQGSEA. The chain's CDR3 is CSFRATNTDTQYF. In nucleotides, the CDR3 is TGCAGCTTCCGGGCAACTAACACAGATACGCAGTATTTT.

Concerning this clonotype: This may come from a read error, since a much larger clone is one base off. This chain connects TRBV28 to TRBJ2-7; 12 bases fit TRBD1. The CDR3 loop spans 14 amino acids. Germline V lookup: CDR1 MDHEN, CDR2 SYDVKM. Trimming at V came to 11 bases and at J to 4 bases, leaving 9 bases not matched to a gene. CDR3 residues: CAVGGQGAFYEQYF. CDR3 in DNA: TGTGCCGTCGGGGGACAGGGGGCTTTTTACGAGCAGTACTTC.

Remarks on this clonotype: With a much larger clone just one base away, this may be a read error. The chain is built from TRBV14 and TRBJ1-1; no firm D call. V was clipped by 7 bases and J by 4 bases, with 19 bases between them. The germline V gene has CDR1 SGHDN and CDR2 FVKESK. This CDR3 region has 15 residues. CDR3 DNA sequence: TGTGCCAGCAACCCCAGACTTAGGGTAGGCACTGAAGCTTTCTTT. This encodes CASNPRLRVGTEAFF. The complete variable domain, with remaining parts taken from reference TRBV14 and TRBJ1-1, reads EAGVTQFPSHSVIEKGQTVTLRCDPISGHDNLYWYRRVMGKEIKFLLHFVKESKQDESGMPNNRFLAERTGGTYSTLKVQPAELEDSGVYFCASNPRLRVGTEAFFGQGTRLTVV.

The chain uses TRBV5-5 and TRBJ2-1; 7 nucleotides agree with TRBD1. V gave up 10 bases and J gave up 1 base; unmatched junction bases: 11. CDR3 length: 15 residues. Germline values: CDR1 SGHKS, CDR2 YYEKEE (reference sequence). CDR3 in DNA: TGTGCCGGCATCCCTAGACAGGGTTCCTACAATGAGCAGTTCTTC. Translated: CAGIPRQGSYNEQFF.

Concerning this clonotype itself: An end of the junction does not agree with germline; a read error may underlie this. V and J are TRBV4-2 and TRBJ2-1; 8 bases are a match to TRBD2. This CDR3 region has 15 residues. Germline CDR1 is LGHNA and CDR2 is YNFKEQ. The CDR3 is CTSSRASSGLHEQFF. CDR3 nucleotide sequence: TGTACCAGCAGCCGAGCGTCTAGCGGGCTACATGAGCAGTTCTTC.

In the case of this clonotype: This is likely a read error, given that the CDR3 carries no conserved phenylalanine or tryptophan at its end. V is TRBV29-1 and J is TRBJ1-1, with TRBD1 as a possible D gene (5 bases). V lost 4 bases and J 0 bases, leaving 9 bases between the germline ends. CDR3 length: 13 residues. Germline V gene data show CDR1 as SQVTM and CDR2 as ANQGSEA. The CDR3 DNA sequence: TGCAGCGTTGGGGGGAGGGTGAACACTGAAGCTTTCATT. Amino acid sequence: CSVGGRVNTEAFI.